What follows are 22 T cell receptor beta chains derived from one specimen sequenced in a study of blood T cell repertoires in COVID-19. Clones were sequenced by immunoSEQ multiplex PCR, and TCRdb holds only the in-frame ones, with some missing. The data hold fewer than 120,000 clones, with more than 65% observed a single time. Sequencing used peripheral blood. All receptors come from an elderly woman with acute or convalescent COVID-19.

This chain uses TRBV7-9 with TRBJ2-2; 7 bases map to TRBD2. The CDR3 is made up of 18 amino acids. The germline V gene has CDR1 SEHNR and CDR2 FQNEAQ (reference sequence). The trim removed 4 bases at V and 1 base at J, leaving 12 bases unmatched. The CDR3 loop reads CASSSTERGRQNTGELFF. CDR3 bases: TGTGCCAGCAGCTCAACGGAGCGGGGACGGCAGAACACCGGGGAGCTGTTTTTT.

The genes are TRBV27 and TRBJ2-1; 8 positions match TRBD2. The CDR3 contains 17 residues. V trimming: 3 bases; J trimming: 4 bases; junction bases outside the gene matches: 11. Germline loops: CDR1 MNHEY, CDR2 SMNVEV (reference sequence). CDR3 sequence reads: CASSFGGGRTGYNEQFF. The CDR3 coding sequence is TGTGCCAGCAGTTTTGGCGGGGGGCGAACCGGGTACAATGAGCAGTTCTTC.

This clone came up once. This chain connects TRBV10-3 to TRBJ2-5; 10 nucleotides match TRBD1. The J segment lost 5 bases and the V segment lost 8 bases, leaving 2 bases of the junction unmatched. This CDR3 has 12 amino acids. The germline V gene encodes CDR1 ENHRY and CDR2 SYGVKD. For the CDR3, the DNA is TGTGCCATCTCGGGACAGGGGGAGACCCAGTACTTC. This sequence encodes CAISGQGETQYF.

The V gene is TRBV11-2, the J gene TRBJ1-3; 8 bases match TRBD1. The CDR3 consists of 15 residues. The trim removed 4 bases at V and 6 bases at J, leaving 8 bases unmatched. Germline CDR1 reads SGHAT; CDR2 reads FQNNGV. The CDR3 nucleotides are TGTGCCAGCAGCTCGTGGGCGACAGGGGCAAACACCATATATTTT. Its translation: CASSSWATGANTIYF.

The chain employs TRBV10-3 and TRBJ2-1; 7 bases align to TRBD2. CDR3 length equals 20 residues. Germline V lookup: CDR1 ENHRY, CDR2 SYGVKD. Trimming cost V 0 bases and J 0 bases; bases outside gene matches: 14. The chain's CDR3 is CAISESGGSRFADSYNEQFF. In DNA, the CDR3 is TGTGCCATCAGTGAGTCTGGCGGGAGCCGATTTGCAGACTCCTACAATGAGCAGTTCTTC.

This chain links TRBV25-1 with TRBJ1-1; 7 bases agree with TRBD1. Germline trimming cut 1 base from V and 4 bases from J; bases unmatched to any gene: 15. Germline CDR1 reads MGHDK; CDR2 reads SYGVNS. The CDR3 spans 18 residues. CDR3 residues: CASSESYGGQVGGTEAFF. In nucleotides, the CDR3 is TGTGCCAGCAGTGAATCTTACGGAGGACAGGTCGGCGGCACTGAAGCTTTCTTT.

DNA of the CDR3: TGTGCCACCAGTGCAGGTGTTGCGGGGGCCGGGAACAATGAGCAGTTCTTC. Its translation is CATSAGVAGAGNNEQFF. The chain uses TRBV24-1 and TRBJ2-1, with a tentative D call TRBD2 (7 bases). The CDR3 sequence is 17 residues long. Germline values: CDR1 KGHDR, CDR2 SFDVKD. The V end was cut by 5 bases, the J end by 5 bases, with 21 bases between.

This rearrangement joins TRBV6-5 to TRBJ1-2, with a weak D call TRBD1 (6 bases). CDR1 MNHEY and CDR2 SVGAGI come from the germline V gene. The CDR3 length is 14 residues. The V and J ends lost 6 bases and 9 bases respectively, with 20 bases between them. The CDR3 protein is CASSAPGPTGSYTF. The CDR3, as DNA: TGTGCCAGCAGCGCTCCCGGGCCCACAGGGAGCTACACCTTC.

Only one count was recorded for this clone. In DNA form, the CDR3 reads TGCAGCACAGGGACGGGCCCGAATGAAAAACTGTTTTTT. Encoded protein: CSTGTGPNEKLFF. The chain carries TRBV29-1 and TRBJ1-4, with a weak D call TRBD1 (6 bases). CDR1 and CDR2 from the germline V gene are SQVTM and ANQGSEA. CDR3 length: 13 amino acids. Deletions cut 8 bases from V and 5 bases from J, with 15 bases between.

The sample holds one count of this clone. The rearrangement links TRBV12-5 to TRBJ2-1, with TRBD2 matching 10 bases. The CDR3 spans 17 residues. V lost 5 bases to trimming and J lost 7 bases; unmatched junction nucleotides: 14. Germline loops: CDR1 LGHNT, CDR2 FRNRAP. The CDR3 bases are TGTGCTAGTGGTCTGGAAGGGGGAGCGGGAGGGTTAAATGAGCAGTTCTTC. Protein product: CASGLEGGAGGLNEQFF.

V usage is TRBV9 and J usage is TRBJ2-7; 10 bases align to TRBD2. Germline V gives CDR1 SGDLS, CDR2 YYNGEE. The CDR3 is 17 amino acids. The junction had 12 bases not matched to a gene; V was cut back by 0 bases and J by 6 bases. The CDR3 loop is CASSVGGAGGPISEQYF. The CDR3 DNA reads TGTGCCAGCAGCGTAGGTGGAGCGGGAGGGCCTATTAGCGAGCAGTACTTC.

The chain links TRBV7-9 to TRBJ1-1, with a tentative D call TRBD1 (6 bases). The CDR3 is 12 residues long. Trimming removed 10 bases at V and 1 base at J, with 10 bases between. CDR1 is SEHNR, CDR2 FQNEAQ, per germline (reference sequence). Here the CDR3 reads CATSTGNTEAFF. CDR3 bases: TGTGCCACCTCGACAGGGAACACTGAAGCTTTCTTT.

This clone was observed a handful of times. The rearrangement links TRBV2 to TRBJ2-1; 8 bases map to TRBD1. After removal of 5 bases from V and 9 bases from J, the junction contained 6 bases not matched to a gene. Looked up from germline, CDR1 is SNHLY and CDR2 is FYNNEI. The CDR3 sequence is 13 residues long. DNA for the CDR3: TGTGCCAGCAGTCCCCGGACAGGGATTGAGCAGTTCTTC. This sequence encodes CASSPRTGIEQFF.

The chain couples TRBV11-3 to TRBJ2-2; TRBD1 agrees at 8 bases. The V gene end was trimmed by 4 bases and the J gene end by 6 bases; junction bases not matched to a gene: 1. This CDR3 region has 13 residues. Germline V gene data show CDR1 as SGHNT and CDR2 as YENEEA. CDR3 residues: CASSSTGAGELFF. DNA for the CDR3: TGTGCCAGCAGCTCGACAGGGGCCGGGGAGCTGTTTTTT.

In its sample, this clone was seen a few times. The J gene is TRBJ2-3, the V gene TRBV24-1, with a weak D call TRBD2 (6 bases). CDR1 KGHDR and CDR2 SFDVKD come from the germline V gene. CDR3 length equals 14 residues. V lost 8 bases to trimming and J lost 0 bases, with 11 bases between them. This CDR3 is CATKQSGSTDTQYF. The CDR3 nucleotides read TGTGCCACCAAGCAGAGCGGGAGCACAGATACGCAGTATTTT.

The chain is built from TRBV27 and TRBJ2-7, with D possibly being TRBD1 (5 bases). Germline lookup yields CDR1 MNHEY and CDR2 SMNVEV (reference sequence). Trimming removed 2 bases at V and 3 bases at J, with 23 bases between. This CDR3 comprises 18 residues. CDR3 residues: CASSLRGNAAGPFYEQYF. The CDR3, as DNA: TGTGCCAGCAGTTTAAGGGGAAACGCGGCAGGACCTTTCTACGAGCAGTACTTC.

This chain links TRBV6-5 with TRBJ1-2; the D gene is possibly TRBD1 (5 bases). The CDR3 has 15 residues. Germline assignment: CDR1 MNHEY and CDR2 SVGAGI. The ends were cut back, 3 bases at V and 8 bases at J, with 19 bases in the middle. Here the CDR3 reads CASSYSRLDIGGYTF. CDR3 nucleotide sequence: TGTGCCAGCAGTTATTCGAGGCTGGACATTGGCGGCTACACCTTC.

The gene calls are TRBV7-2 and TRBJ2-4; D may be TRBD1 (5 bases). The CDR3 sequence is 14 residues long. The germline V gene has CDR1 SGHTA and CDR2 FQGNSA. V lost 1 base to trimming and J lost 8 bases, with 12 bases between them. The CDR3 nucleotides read TGTGCCAGCAGCTTAGTGGCAGGGAATGACATTCAGTACTTC. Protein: CASSLVAGNDIQYF.

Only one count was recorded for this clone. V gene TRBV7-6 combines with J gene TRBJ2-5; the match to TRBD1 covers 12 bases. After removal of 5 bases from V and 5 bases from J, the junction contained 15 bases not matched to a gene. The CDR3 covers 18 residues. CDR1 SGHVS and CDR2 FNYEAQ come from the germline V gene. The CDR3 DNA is TGTGCCAGCAGCCCTCCGGCCTGGGTCGGGACAGGGGGCGAGACCCAGTACTTC. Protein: CASSPPAWVGTGGETQYF.

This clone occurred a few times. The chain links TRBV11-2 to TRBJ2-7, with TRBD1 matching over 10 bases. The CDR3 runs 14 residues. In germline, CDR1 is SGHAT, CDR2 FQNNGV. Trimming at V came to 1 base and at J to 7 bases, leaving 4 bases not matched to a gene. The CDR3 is CASSLGQGAGEQYF. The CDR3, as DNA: TGTGCCAGCAGCTTAGGACAGGGGGCGGGAGAGCAGTACTTC.

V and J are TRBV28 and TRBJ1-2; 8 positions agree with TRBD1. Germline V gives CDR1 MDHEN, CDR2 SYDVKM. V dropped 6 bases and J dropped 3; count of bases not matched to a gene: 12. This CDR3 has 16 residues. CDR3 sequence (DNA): TGTGCCAGCAGCTCCCCTGGACAGGGAGAGGACTATGGCTACACCTTC. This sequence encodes CASSSPGQGEDYGYTF.

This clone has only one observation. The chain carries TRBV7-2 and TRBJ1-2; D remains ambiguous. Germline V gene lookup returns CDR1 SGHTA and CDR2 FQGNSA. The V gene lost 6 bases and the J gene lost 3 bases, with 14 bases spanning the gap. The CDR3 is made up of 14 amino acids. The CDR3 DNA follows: TGTGCCAGCAGGCCCGGCGGGCTTGACTATGGCTACACCTTC. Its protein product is CASRPGGLDYGYTF. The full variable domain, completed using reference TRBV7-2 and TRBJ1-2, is GAGVSQSPSNKVTEKGKDVELRCDPISGHTALYWYRQSLGQGLEFLIYFQGNSAPDKSGLPSDRFSAERTGGSVSTLTIQRTQQEDSAVYLCASRPGGLDYGYTFGSGTRLTVV.